Listed below are T cell receptor beta chains from one sample, sequenced in a study of T cells in Graves' hyperthyroidism and ophthalmopathy. Using its own MiXCR run on the multiplex PCR reads, TCRdb lists one record per CDR3 protein. The sample lists 730,000 or so distinct CDR3 sequences, approximately 19% occurring once. The sample was blood. Every receptor here comes from a woman aged 45-65 years with Graves' hyperthyroidism that later progressed to Graves' ophthalmopathy. CDR3s include the opening cysteine and the closing phenylalanine or tryptophan. The order of the fields is D gene, clone size, CDR3 length, J gene, V gene, CDR3 DNA, CDR3 protein. D genes are given only for firm matches. Some rows mark clone size as missing; the rest say once, few, many or name a class of expanded clone.

. | . | 14 | TRBJ1-2 | TRBV5-6 | TGTGCCAGCATTGAAGCTGGGGGGGACTATGGCTACACCTTC | CASIEAGGDYGYTF
. | . | 16 | TRBJ1-4 | TRBV25-1 | TGTGCCAGCAGTGAAGCCCGGGGAAGGCTGAATGAAAAACTGTTTTTT | CASSEARGRLNEKLFF
. | many | 15 | TRBJ2-1 | TRBV11-2 | TGTGCCAGCAGCTTACCGTTGGGCCCCTACAATGAGCAGTTCTTC | CASSLPLGPYNEQFF
TRBD2 | many | 16 | TRBJ2-1 | TRBV20-1 | TGCAGTGTCGTCCCTGGTCTAGCGGCCTCCTACAATGAGCAGTTCTTC | CSVVPGLAASYNEQFF
TRBD1 | . | 14 | TRBJ2-2 | TRBV7-9 | TGTGCCAGCAGGGACAGGGGAATTGGCGGGGAGCTGTTTTTT | CASRDRGIGGELFF
. | . | 13 | TRBJ1-2 | TRBV9 | TGTGCCAGCAGCGTAGGAACAGTGTATGGCTACACCTTC | CASSVGTVYGYTF
. | . | 14 | TRBJ1-3 | TRBV9 | TGTGCCAGCAGCGTAGAGGAGTCTGGAAACACCATATATTTT | CASSVEESGNTIYF
TRBD1 | . | 17 | TRBJ2-2 | TRBV27 | TGTGCCAGCAGTTTAAATCTAGGGACAGCGAACACCGGGGAGCTGTTTTTT | CASSLNLGTANTGELFF
TRBD1 | many | 17 | TRBJ1-4 | TRBV2 | TGTGCCAGCAGTATACCGGGACAGGGTTTCTTCAATGAAAAACTGTTTTTT | CASSIPGQGFFNEKLFF
. | few | 15 | TRBJ2-1 | TRBV9 | TGTGCCAGCAGCGTAGCCCCTGCCAGCGGCAATGAGCAGTTCTTC | CASSVAPASGNEQFF
. | . | 13 | TRBJ2-7 | TRBV18 | TGTGCCAGCTCGATGGACAGATACTACGAGCAGTACTTC | CASSMDRYYEQYF
TRBD2 | . | 14 | TRBJ2-5 | TRBV18 | TGTGCCAGTTCGCGGGGGGCGGAGCAAGAGACCCAGTACTTC | CASSRGAEQETQYF
TRBD1 | . | 13 | TRBJ1-2 | TRBV20-1 | TGCAGTGCTAGCGGGACAGGGAGGTGGGGCTACACCTTC | CSASGTGRWGYTF
TRBD2 | few | 17 | TRBJ2-1 | TRBV7-9 | TGTGCCAGCAAAGTATTAGGGCGGCGGGGGGCCCCCAATGAGCAGTTCTTC | CASKVLGRRGAPNEQFF
TRBD1 | many | 14 | TRBJ2-2 | TRBV7-8 | TGTGCCAGCAGCTCCGGACAGGGATCCGGGGAGCTGTTTTTT | CASSSGQGSGELFF
TRBD1 | . | 12 | TRBJ2-2 | TRBV6-2/TRBV6-3 | TGTGCCAGCGGACAGGCGGCTAGGGAGCTGTTTTTT | CASGQAARELFF
TRBD1 | few | 19 | TRBJ1-3 | TRBV7-9 | TGTGCCAGCAGCCATCGCCGGGACAGGGGAGTTTCCTCTGGAAACACCATATATTTT | CASSHRRDRGVSSGNTIYF
. | many | 14 | TRBJ1-1 | TRBV5-1 | TGCGCCAGCAGCTCCTACCTCTTGAACACTGAAGCTTTCTTT | CASSSYLLNTEAFF
. | few | 11 | TRBJ1-2 | TRBV12-5 | TGTGCTAGTGGTCGGGATCTTGGCTACACCTTC | CASGRDLGYTF
TRBD2 | many | 17 | TRBJ2-7 | TRBV6-5 | TGTGCCAGCAGTTACTCGATTAGCGGGGGGGCCTTCTACGAGCAGTACTTC | CASSYSISGGAFYEQYF
. | . | 14 | TRBJ2-1 | TRBV5-1 | TGCGCCAGCGGCGAGGAGAGCTCCTACAATGAGCAGTTCTTC | CASGEESSYNEQFF
. | many | 13 | TRBJ1-2 | TRBV7-9 | TGTGCCAGCAGTCCCGCTAGGGCAGCTCGCTACACCTTC | CASSPARAARYTF
. | many | 11 | TRBJ2-3 | TRBV20-1 | TGCAGTGCTACAGGCTTAGATACGCAGTATTTT | CSATGLDTQYF
. | many | 12 | TRBJ2-7 | TRBV3-1 | TGTGCCAGCAGCTACTCTGTCTACGAGCAGTACTTC | CASSYSVYEQYF
. | many | 15 | TRBJ1-5 | TRBV27 | TGTGCCAGCAGTTTATCGTTGCAGGTGGGTCAGCCCCAGCATTTT | CASSLSLQVGQPQHF
TRBD1 | few | 14 | TRBJ1-2 | TRBV2 | TGTGCCAGCAGTCATTTGACAGGGGGGGGGGGCTACACCTTC | CASSHLTGGGGYTF
. | . | 15 | TRBJ2-2 | TRBV5-1 | TGCGCCAGCAGCTTGGAGGCAGCTGACACCGGGGAGCTGTTTTTT | CASSLEAADTGELFF
. | . | 18 | TRBJ1-6 | TRBV27 | TGTGCCAGCAGTTTATACGGGGGGCCCACCCGGCGTAATTCACCCCTCCACTTT | CASSLYGGPTRRNSPLHF
. | few | 15 | TRBJ2-2 | TRBV6-1 | TGTGCCAGCAGGCGGAGGACAGCGAACACCGGGGAGCTGTTTTTT | CASRRRTANTGELFF
. | few | 15 | TRBJ2-1 | TRBV4-1 | TGCGCCAGCAGCCAAGTAGGGGGGGCGGCGGATGAGCAGTTCTTC | CASSQVGGAADEQFF
. | few | 15 | TRBJ1-1 | TRBV5-1 | TGCGCCAGCAGCTTGGTTCCGAGTACGAACACTGAAGCTTTCTTT | CASSLVPSTNTEAFF
. | few | 13 | TRBJ2-2 | TRBV6-1 | TGTGCCAGCAACCCCCTTACGGCCGGGGAGCTGTTTTTT | CASNPLTAGELFF
. | many | 15 | TRBJ2-2 | TRBV12-3/TRBV12-4 | TGTGCCAGCAGTTTCTCAGCCTCGGGCACCGGGGAGCTGTTTTTT | CASSFSASGTGELFF
. | many | 14 | TRBJ2-3 | TRBV11-2 | TGTGCCAGCAGCTCAGTACTTAGCACAGATACGCAGTATTTT | CASSSVLSTDTQYF
. | many | 14 | TRBJ1-1 | TRBV2 | TGTGCCAGCAGTGAGGACTACAACTACACTGAAGCTTTCTTT | CASSEDYNYTEAFF
TRBD2 | . | 14 | TRBJ2-5 | TRBV2 | TGTGCCAGCGGTTGGCTAGCGGGGGGAGAGACCCAGTACTTC | CASGWLAGGETQYF
. | many | 11 | TRBJ2-5 | TRBV20-1 | TGCAGTGCTAGAGGGGGAGAGACCCAGTACTTC | CSARGGETQYF
. | many | 15 | TRBJ2-1 | TRBV3-1 | TGTGCCAGCAGCCAAGTTGGGACTGCCTACAATGAGCAGTTCTTC | CASSQVGTAYNEQFF
. | few | 16 | TRBJ1-1 | TRBV27 | TGTGCCAGCAGCTCCTCGGCCGGGCGACGCGACACTGAAGCTTTCTTT | CASSSSAGRRDTEAFF
TRBD2 | . | 14 | TRBJ2-5 | TRBV20-1 | TGCAGTGCTGAGCGGGGTGGTTCTGGGGAGACCCAGTACTTC | CSAERGGSGETQYF
. | few | 14 | TRBJ1-5 | TRBV27 | TGTGCCAGCAGTCACACCGGGTCCAATCAGCCCCAGCATTTT | CASSHTGSNQPQHF
TRBD1 | many | 14 | TRBJ2-7 | TRBV2 | TGTGCCAGCAGGGAACGGACAGGGCGGCACGAGCAGTACTTC | CASRERTGRHEQYF
TRBD1 | once | 16 | TRBJ2-7 | TRBV10-3 | TGTGCCATCAGTGACCCTTCGGACAGGGGTGCTTACGAGCAGTACTTC | CAISDPSDRGAYEQYF
TRBD1 | many | 14 | TRBJ2-4 | TRBV2 | TGTGCCAGCAGGTCGACAGGGGGCGTAAACATTCAGTACTTC | CASRSTGGVNIQYF
. | . | 16 | TRBJ1-2 | TRBV4-1 | TGCGCCAGCAGCCAAGATTTGGGGGGACTTGGGAGCGGCTACACCTTC | CASSQDLGGLGSGYTF
. | . | 12 | TRBJ2-1 | TRBV7-9 | TGTGCCAGCAGCTCTTCGGGCGGAGGTTTGTTCTTC | CASSSSGGGLFF
. | few | 13 | TRBJ1-4 | TRBV6-1 | TGTGCCAGCCAATGGGCGACTAATGAAAAACTGTTTTTT | CASQWATNEKLFF
TRBD1 | few | 17 | TRBJ2-1 | TRBV6-1 | TGTGCCAGCAGCTATCCCGGTGGGACAGGGGACAACAATGAGCAGTTCTTC | CASSYPGGTGDNNEQFF
. | . | 13 | TRBJ1-6 | TRBV30 | TGTGCCTGGAGTGTGGGGAGGGATTCACCCCTCCACTTT | CAWSVGRDSPLHF